This T cell receptor (beta chain) was found in a study of CD8 T cells in ankylosing spondylitis. Making use of molecular barcodes, quantitative 5'-RACE generated TCR beta libraries. In TCRdb, the 5' RACE reads were re-called with MiXCR into one record per CDR3 protein. The sample lists about 200,000 distinct CDR3 sequences, around a quarter occurring once. General observations from the study: The study looked at matched synovial fluid samples from ankylosing spondylitis patients. Disease-linked clones were reported to be significantly enriched there.

This clonotype appeared many times. No antigen is known for it. The CDR3 length is 14 residues. In germline, CDR1 is SNHLY, CDR2 FYNNEI. Trimming cost V 5 bases and J 4 bases, with 14 bases left between them. Sequencing used blood, either unsorted or a sorted T cell fraction (not recorded which). The chain joins TRBV2 to TRBJ1-2; the D gene is possibly TRBD1 (5 bases). The sequence was collected from a male donor with ankylosing spondylitis or in good health (not recorded which). In DNA, the CDR3 is TGTGCCAGCAGTCAATCGGCAGGGCCCTATGGCTACACCTTC. Its translation is CASSQSAGPYGYTF.